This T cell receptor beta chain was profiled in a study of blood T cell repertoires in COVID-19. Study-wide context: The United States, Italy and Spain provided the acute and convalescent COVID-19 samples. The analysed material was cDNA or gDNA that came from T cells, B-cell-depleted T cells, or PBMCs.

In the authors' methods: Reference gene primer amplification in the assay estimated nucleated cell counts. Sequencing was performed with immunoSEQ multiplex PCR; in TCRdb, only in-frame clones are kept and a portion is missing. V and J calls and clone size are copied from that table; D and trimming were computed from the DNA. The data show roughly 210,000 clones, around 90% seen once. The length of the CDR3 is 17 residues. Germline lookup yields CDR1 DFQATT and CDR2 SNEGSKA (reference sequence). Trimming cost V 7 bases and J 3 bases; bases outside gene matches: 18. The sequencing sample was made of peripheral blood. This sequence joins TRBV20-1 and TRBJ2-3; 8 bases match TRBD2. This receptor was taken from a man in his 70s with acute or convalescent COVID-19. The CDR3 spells CSGSRLSGSVYTDTQYF. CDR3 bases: TGCAGTGGTAGTAGGTTGAGCGGGAGTGTTTATACAGATACGCAGTATTTT.